This T cell receptor (beta chain) stems from a study of blood T cell repertoires in COVID-19. Study-wide context: The analysed material was cDNA or gDNA that came from T cells, B-cell-depleted T cells, or PBMCs.

The protocol was immunoSEQ multiplex PCR, while the TCRdb copy is restricted to in-frame clones and leaves out a portion. The sample yields about 150,000 clones, around four fifths seen once. The V gene lost 3 bases and the J gene lost 6 bases, with 14 bases spanning the gap. CDR1 and CDR2 (germline): LNHDA, SQIVND (reference sequence). The CDR3 sequence is 15 residues long. Participant age was about 18 to 100 years, and participants resided in fewer than 30 US areas. Categorization into cohorts depended on clinical history that participants reported. Resolution of symptoms, clearance, or two negative PCRs was present in recovered Cohort 3 donors.

The chain is built from TRBV19 and TRBJ2-2; D remains ambiguous. Material: PBMCs or T cells enriched from blood (not recorded which). This receptor was taken from a man aged 50 to 59 who had recovered from COVID-19. CDR3 amino acids: CASSIRLGGSGELFF. The CDR3 coding sequence is TGTGCCAGTAGTATTCGCCTAGGTGGATCCGGGGAGCTGTTTTTT. The entire variable domain, with the rest obtained from reference TRBV19 and TRBJ2-2, is as follows: DGGITQSPKYLFRKEGQNVTLSCEQNLNHDAMYWYRQDPGQGLRLIYYSQIVNDFQKGDIAEGYSVSREKKESFPLTVTSAQKNPTAFYLCASSIRLGGSGELFFGEGSRLTVL.